The table lists the clone carrying this T cell receptor beta chain with a few counts. The antigen remains unidentified. The sample originates from a study of T cell repertoires in cytomegalovirus infection. The study, taken as a whole, reports: There were carriers of CMV plus the relevant HLA, and cumulative public TCR beta family frequency identified them. Dominating the ex vivo response were HLA-C-restricted CMV-specific TCR beta clonotypes.

Using its own MiXCR run on the reads, TCRdb lists one record per CDR3 protein. The sample shows some 150,000 distinct CDR3 sequences, roughly a quarter of them seen only once. V dropped 4 bases and J dropped 5 bases, with 9 bases sitting between them. The CDR3 length is 13 residues. The chain employs TRBV12-3 or TRBV12-4 and TRBJ1-5; tentatively, D is TRBD1 (5 bases). Sequenced: PBMCs. This clonotype was obtained from a human donor in good health (CMV status not recorded). Some clones in this sample may be carry-over from other donors' samples. In DNA form, the CDR3 reads TGTGCCAGCAGTTCCGGGGCCTATCAGCCCCAGCATTTT. This encodes CASSSGAYQPQHF.